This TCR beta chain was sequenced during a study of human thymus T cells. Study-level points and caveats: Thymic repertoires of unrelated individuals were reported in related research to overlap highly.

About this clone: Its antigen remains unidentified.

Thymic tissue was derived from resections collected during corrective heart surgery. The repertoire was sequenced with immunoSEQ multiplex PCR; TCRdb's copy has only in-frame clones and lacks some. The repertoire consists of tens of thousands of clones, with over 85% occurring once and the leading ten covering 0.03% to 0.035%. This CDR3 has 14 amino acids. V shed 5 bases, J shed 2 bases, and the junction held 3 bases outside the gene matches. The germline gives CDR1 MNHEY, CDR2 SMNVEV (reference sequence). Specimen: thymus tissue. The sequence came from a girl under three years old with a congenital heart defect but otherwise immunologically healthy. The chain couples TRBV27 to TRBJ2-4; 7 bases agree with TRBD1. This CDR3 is CASSRQGTKNIQYF. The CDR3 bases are TGTGCCAGCAGTAGACAGGGTACCAAAAACATTCAGTACTTC.